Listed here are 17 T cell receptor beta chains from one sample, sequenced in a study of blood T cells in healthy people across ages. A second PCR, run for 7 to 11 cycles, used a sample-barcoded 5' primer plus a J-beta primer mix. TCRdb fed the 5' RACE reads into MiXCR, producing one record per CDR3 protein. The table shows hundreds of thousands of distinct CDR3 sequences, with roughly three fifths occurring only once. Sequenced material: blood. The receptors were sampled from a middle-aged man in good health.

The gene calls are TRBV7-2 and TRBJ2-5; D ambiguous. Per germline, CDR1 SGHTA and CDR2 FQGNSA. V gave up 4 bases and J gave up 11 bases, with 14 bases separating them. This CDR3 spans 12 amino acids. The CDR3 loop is CASSSFFDEQYF. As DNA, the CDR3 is TGTGCCAGCAGCTCCTTTTTTGATGAGCAGTACTTC. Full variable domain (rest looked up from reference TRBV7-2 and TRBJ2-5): GAGVSQSPSNKVTEKGKDVELRCDPISGHTALYWYRQSLGQGLEFLIYFQGNSAPDKSGLPSDRFSAERTGGSVSTLTIQRTQQEDSAVYLCASSSFFDEQYFGPGTRLLVL.

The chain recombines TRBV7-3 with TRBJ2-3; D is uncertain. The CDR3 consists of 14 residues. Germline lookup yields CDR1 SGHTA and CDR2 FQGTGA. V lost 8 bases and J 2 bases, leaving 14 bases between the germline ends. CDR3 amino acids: CASFPAAVTDTQYF. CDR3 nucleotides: TGTGCCAGCTTCCCCGCAGCAGTCACAGATACGCAGTATTTT.

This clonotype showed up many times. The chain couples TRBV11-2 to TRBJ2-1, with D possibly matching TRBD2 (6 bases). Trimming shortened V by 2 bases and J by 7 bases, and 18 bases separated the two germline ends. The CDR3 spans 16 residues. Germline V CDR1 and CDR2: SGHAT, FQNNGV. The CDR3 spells CASSLILGGGPNEQFF. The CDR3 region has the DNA TGTGCCAGCAGCTTAATCCTGGGGGGAGGTCCGAATGAGCAGTTCTTC.

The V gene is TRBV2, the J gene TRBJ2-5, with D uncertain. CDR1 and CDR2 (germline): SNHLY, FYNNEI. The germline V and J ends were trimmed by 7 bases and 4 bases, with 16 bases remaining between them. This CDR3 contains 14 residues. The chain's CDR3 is CASTWQVQGETQYF. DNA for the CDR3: TGTGCCAGCACGTGGCAGGTGCAAGGAGAGACCCAGTACTTC.

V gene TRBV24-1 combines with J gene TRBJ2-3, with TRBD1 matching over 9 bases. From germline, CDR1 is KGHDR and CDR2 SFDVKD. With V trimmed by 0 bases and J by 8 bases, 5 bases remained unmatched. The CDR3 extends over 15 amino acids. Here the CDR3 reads CATSDLTQGAGTQYF. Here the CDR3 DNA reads TGTGCCACCAGTGATTTGACACAGGGGGCAGGTACGCAGTATTTT.

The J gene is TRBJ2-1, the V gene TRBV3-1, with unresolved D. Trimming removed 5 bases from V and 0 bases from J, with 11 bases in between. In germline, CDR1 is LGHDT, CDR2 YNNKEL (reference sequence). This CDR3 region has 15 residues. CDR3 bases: TGTGCCAGCAGCGACCTTACATCCTCCTACAATGAGCAGTTCTTC. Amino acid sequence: CASSDLTSSYNEQFF.

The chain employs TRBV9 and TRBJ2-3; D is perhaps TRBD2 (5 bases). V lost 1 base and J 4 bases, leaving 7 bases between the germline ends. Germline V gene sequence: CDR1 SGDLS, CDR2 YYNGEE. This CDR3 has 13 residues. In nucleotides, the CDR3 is TGTGCCAGCAGCGTACTGGGAGCAGATACGCAGTATTTT. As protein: CASSVLGADTQYF.

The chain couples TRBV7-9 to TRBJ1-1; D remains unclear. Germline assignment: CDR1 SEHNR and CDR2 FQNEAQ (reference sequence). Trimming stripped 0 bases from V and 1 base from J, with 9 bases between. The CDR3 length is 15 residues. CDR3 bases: TGTGCCAGCAGCTTAGCAGGGCCCAGGAACACTGAAGCTTTCTTT. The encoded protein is CASSLAGPRNTEAFF.

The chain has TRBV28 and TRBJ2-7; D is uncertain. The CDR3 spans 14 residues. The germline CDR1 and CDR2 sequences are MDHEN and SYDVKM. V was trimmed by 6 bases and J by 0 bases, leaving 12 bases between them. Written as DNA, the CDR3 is TGTGCCAGCAGCCGCTCAGCGTTCTCCTACGAGCAGTACTTC. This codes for CASSRSAFSYEQYF.

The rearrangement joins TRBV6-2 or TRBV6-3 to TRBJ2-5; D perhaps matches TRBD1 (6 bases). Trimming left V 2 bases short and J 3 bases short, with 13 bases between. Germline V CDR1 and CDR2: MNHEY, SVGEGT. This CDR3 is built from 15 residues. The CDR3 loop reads CASSYAWTDEETQYF. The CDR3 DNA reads TGTGCCAGCAGTTACGCCTGGACAGACGAAGAGACCCAGTACTTC.

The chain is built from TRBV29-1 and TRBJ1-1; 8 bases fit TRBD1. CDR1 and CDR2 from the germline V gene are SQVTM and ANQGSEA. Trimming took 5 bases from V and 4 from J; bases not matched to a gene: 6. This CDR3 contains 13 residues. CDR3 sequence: CSVTQGDGTEAFF. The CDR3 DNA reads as TGCAGCGTTACACAGGGGGATGGCACTGAAGCTTTCTTT.

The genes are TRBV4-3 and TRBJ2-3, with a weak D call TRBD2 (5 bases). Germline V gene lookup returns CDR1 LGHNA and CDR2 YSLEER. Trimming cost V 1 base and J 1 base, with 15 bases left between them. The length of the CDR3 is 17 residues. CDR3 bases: TGCGCCAGCAGCCAAGGGACTCTCGCCGGTGGCACAGATACGCAGTATTTT. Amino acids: CASSQGTLAGGTDTQYF.

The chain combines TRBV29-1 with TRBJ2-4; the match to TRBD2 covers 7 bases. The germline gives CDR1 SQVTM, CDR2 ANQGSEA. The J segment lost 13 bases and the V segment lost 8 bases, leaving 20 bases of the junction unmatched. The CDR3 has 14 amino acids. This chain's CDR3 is CSTRHNSPSGEQYF. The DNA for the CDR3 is TGCAGCACTCGCCATAATAGTCCCAGCGGGGAGCAGTACTTC. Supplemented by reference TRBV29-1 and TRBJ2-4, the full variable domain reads SAVISQKPSRDICQRGTSLTIQCQVDSQVTMMFWYRQQPGQSLTLIATANQGSEATYESGFVIDKFPISRPNLTFSTLTVSNMSPEDSSIYLCSTRHNSPSGEQYFGAGTRLSVL.

The CDR3 region has the DNA TGCAGTGCTAGAGGAGGAGGGATTCTCTACGAGCAGTACTTC. Translation: CSARGGGILYEQYF. J is TRBJ2-7 and V is TRBV20-1, with D perhaps TRBD2 (6 bases). V was cut by 1 base and J by 3 bases, with 13 bases left in between. Germline V gives CDR1 DFQATT, CDR2 SNEGSKA (reference sequence). The CDR3 is 14 residues long.

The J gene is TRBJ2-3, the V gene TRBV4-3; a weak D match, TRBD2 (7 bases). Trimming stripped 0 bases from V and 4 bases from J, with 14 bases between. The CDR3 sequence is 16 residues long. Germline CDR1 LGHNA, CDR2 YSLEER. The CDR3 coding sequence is TGCGCCAGCAGCCAAGAGTTGGGGGAGGGGGCAGATACGCAGTATTTT. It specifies CASSQELGEGADTQYF.

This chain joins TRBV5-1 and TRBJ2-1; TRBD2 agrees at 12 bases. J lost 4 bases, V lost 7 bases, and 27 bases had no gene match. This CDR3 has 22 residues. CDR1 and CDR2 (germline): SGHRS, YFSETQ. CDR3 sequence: CASRGNTIRNTSGRWSYNEQFF. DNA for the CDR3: TGCGCCAGCCGGGGGAACACGATCCGAAACACTAGCGGGAGGTGGAGTTACAATGAGCAGTTCTTC.

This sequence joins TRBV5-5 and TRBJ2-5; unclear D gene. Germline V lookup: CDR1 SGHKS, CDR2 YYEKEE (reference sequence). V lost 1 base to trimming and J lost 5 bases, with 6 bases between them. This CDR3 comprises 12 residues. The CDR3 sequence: CASSLSVETQYF. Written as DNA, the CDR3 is TGTGCCAGCAGCTTGTCGGTGGAGACCCAGTACTTC.